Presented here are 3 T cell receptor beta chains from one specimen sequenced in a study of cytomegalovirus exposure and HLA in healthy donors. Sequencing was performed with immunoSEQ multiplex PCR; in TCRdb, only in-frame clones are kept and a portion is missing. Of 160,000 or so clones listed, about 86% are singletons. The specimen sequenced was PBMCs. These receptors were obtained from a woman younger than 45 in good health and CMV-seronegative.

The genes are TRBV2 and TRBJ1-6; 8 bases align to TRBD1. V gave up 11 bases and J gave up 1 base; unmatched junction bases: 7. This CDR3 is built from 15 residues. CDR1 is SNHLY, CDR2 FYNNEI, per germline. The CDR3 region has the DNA TGTGCCGGAAGACAGGGGAGGTCCTATAATTCACCCCTCCACTTT. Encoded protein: CAGRQGRSYNSPLHF.

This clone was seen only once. CDR3 protein: CATSSGAEPESMNTEAFF. For the CDR3, the DNA is TGTGCCACCAGCAGCGGAGCAGAGCCTGAATCTATGAACACTGAAGCTTTCTTT. The chain has TRBV15 and TRBJ1-1, with D unresolved. V dropped 3 bases and J dropped 0 bases, with 20 bases sitting between them. CDR1 and CDR2 from the germline V gene are LNHNV and YYDKDF (reference sequence). The CDR3 covers 18 residues.

CDR3 region: CASSWTGGRNQPQHF. The DNA of the CDR3 is TGTGCCAGTAGCTGGACAGGGGGAAGAAATCAGCCCCAGCATTTT. This chain joins TRBV19 and TRBJ1-5; 10 bases are a match to TRBD1. Germline-derived CDR1 and CDR2 are LNHDA and SQIVND (reference sequence). This CDR3 has 15 residues. J was trimmed by 4 bases and V by 6 bases; bases with no gene match: 6. Filled out from reference TRBV19 and TRBJ1-5, the complete variable domain reads DGGITQSPKYLFRKEGQNVTLSCEQNLNHDAMYWYRQDPGQGLRLIYYSQIVNDFQKGDIAEGYSVSREKKESFPLTVTSAQKNPTAFYLCASSWTGGRNQPQHFGDGTRLSIL.